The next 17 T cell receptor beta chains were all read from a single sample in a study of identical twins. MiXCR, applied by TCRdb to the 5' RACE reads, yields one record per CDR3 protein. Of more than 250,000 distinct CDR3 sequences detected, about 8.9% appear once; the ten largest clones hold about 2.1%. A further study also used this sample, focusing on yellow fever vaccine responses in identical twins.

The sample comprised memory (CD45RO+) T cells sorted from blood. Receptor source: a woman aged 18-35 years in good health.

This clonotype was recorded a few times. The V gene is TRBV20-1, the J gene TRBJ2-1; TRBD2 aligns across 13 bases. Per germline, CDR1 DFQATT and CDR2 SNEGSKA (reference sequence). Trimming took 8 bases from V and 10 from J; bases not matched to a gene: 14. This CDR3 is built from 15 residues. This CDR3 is CSPTPGTSGASEQFF. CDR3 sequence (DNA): TGCAGTCCAACACCCGGGACTAGCGGGGCCAGCGAGCAGTTCTTC.

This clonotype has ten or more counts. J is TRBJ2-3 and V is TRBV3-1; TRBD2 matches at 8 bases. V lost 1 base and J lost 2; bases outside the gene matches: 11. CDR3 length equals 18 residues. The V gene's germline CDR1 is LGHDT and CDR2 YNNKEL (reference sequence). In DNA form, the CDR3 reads TGTGCCAGCAGCCAAGCGCCCCTTCGGCGGGGGGCCACAGATACGCAGTATTTT. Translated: CASSQAPLRRGATDTQYF.

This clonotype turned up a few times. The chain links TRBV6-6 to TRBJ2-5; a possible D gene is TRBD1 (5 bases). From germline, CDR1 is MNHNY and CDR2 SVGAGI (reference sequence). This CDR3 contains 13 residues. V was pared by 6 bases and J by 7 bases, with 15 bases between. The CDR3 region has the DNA TGTGCCAGCAGCCTACCTCTTGACAGGACCCAGTACTTC. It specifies CASSLPLDRTQYF.

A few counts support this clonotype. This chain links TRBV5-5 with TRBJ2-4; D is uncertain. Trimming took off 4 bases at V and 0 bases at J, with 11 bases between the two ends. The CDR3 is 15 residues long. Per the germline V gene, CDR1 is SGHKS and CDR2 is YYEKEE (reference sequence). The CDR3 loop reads CASSPTLLAKNIQYF. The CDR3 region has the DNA TGTGCCAGCAGCCCGACATTGCTAGCCAAAAACATTCAGTACTTC.

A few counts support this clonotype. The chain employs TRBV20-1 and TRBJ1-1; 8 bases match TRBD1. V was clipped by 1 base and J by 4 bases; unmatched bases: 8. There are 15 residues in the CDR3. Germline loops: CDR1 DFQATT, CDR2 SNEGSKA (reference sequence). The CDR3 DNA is TGCAGTGCTAGAGGCACATCAGGGGGCGTCACTGAAGCTTTCTTT. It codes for CSARGTSGGVTEAFF.

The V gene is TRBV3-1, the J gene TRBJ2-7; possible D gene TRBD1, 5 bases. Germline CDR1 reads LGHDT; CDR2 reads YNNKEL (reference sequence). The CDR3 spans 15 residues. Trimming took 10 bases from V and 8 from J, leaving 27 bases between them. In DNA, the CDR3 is TGTGCCACCTGCCAGCAGGACACTTGCACACAGCAGCAGTACTTC. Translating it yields CATCQQDTCTQQQYF.

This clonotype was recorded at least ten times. As DNA, the CDR3 is TGTGCCAGCAGCGCCGGGACAGGAGACGGCACCATATATTTT. Protein: CASSAGTGDGTIYF. The rearrangement links TRBV6-1 to TRBJ1-3; 8 bases line up with TRBD1. V was clipped by 6 bases and J by 9 bases; unmatched bases: 10. CDR1 is MNHNS, CDR2 SASEGT, per germline. This CDR3 spans 14 amino acids.

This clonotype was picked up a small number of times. In DNA form, the CDR3 reads TGTGCCAGCAGCCAAGAGTTGGGAGGGGGCGAGCAGTTCTTC. Translating it yields CASSQELGGGEQFF. This sequence joins TRBV3-1 and TRBJ2-1; either TRBD1 or TRBD2 may supply D (7 bases each). Germline CDR1 LGHDT, CDR2 YNNKEL (reference sequence). The CDR3 has 14 residues. Trimming shortened V by 0 bases and J by 10 bases, and 13 bases separated the two germline ends.

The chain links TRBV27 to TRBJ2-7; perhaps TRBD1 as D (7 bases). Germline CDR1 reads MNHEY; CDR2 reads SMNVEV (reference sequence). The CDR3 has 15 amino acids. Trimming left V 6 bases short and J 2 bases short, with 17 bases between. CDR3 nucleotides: TGTGCCAGCAGCTGGCAGGGGGGTGGACCCTACGAGCAGTACTTC. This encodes CASSWQGGGPYEQYF.

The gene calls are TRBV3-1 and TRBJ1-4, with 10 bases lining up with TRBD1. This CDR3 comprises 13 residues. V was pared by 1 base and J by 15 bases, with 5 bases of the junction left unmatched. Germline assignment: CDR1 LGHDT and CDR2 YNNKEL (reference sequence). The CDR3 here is CASSQGGQGELFF. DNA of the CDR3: TGTGCCAGCAGCCAAGGAGGACAGGGGGAGTTGTTTTTT.

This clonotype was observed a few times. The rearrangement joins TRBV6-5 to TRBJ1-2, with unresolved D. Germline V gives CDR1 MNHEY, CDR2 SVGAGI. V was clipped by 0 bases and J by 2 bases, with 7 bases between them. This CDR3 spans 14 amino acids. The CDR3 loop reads CASSYSSGNYGYTF. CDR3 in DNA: TGTGCCAGCAGTTACTCTTCCGGGAACTATGGCTACACCTTC.

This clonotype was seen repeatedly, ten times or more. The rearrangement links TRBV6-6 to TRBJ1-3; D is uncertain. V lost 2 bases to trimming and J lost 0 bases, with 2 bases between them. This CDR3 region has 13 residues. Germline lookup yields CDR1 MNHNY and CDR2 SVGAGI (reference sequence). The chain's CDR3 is CASSYTSGNTIYF. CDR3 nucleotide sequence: TGTGCCAGCAGTTACACCTCTGGAAACACCATATATTTT.

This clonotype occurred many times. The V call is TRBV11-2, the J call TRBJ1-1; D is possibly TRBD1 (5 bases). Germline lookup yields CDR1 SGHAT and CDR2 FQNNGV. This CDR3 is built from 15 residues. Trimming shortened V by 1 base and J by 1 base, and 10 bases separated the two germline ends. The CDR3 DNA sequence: TGTGCCAGCAGCTTAGGAGGGGTCGGGAACACTGAAGCTTTCTTT. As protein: CASSLGGVGNTEAFF.

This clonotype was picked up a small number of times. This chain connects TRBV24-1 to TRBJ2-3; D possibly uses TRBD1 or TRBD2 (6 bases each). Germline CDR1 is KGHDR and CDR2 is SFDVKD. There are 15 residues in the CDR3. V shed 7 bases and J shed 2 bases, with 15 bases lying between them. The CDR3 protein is CATSLSGGHTDTQYF. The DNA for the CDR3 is TGTGCCACCAGCCTTTCCGGGGGACACACAGATACGCAGTATTTT.

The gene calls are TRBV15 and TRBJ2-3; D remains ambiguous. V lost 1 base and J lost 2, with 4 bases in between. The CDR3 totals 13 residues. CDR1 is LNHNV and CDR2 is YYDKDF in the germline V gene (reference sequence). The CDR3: CATSRALTDTQYF. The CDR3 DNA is TGTGCCACCAGCAGAGCGCTCACAGATACGCAGTATTTT.

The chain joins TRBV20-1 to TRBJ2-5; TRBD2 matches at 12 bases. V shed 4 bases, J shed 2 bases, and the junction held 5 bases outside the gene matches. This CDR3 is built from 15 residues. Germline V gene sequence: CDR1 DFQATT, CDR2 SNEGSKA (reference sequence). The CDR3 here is CSAIDGLAGQETQYF. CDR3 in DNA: TGCAGTGCTATCGATGGACTAGCGGGGCAAGAGACCCAGTACTTC.

This CDR3 is CASSTSSSNTDTQYF. The DNA of the CDR3 is TGTGCCAGCTCAACCTCTTCCTCTAACACAGATACGCAGTATTTT. The chain has TRBV18 and TRBJ2-3; no reliable D call. The germline gives CDR1 KGHSH, CDR2 LQKENI. The ends were cut back, 5 bases at V and 2 bases at J, with 14 bases in the middle. The CDR3 covers 15 residues.